This T cell receptor beta chain was sequenced for a study of blood T cell repertoires in COVID-19. Overall study: Acute-phase and convalescent COVID-19 samples originated in the United States, Italy and Spain.

Authors' data handling: Nucleated cell number was recorded as an estimate derived from reference gene primer amplification. Method: immunoSEQ multiplex PCR; TCRdb's copy keeps in-frame clones and lacks some. The V and J calls and clone size come from that table; D and trimming were worked out from the DNA. The sample comprises some 110,000 clones, 84% of which are singletons, and 11% to 15% rests with the top ten. This CDR3 is 17 amino acids long. V lost 0 bases, J lost 4 bases, and 17 bases lay in between. Germline V CDR1 and CDR2: SGDLS, YYNGEE. The receptor's source is a woman aged 55-70 years with acute or convalescent COVID-19. Sample: peripheral blood. The chain recombines TRBV9 with TRBJ2-1; D gene ambiguous. CDR3 DNA: TGTGCCAGCAGCGTAGCATCGGCAGCGCGGTTTTACAATGAGCAGTTCTTC. It codes for CASSVASAARFYNEQFF.